The 11 T cell receptor beta chains below were found in one sample sequenced in a study of T cells in Graves' hyperthyroidism and ophthalmopathy. Amplification targeted TCR beta CDR3 regions from RNA transcripts. HTBI primers were employed in a first-round RT-PCR of the TCR CDR3. TCRdb redid the calling of the multiplex PCR reads with MiXCR, one entry per CDR3 protein. The profile covers over 700,000 distinct CDR3 sequences, with roughly 32% appearing a single time and less than 35% taken by the ten largest. The sequencing input was blood. The receptors originated from a woman aged 40 to 55 with Graves' hyperthyroidism.

The table lists this clonotype with a few counts. J is TRBJ2-5 and V is TRBV6-6; D may be TRBD1 (5 bases). The CDR3 spans 13 residues. CDR1 and CDR2 from the germline V gene are MNHNY and SVGAGI (reference sequence). The V end lost 4 bases, the J end lost 5 bases, and 11 bases lay between the germline ends. CDR3 protein: CASSLEQVETQYF. The DNA of the CDR3 is TGTGCCAGCAGTTTGGAACAGGTTGAGACCCAGTACTTC.

J is TRBJ1-6 and V is TRBV2; possibly TRBD1 for D (5 bases). Trimming left V 6 bases short and J 10 bases short, with 19 bases between. The CDR3 runs to 15 residues. Germline values: CDR1 SNHLY, CDR2 FYNNEI. The CDR3 region is CASRGDERVGSPLHF. CDR3 DNA sequence: TGTGCCAGCAGGGGGGATGAAAGGGTTGGCTCACCCCTCCACTTT.

Ten or more counts support this clonotype. V gene TRBV10-3 combines with J gene TRBJ1-5, with TRBD1 as a possible D gene (6 bases). The germline gives CDR1 ENHRY, CDR2 SYGVKD. This CDR3 spans 19 amino acids. The ends were cut back, 3 bases at V and 5 bases at J, with 26 bases in the middle. This chain's CDR3 is CAISDPGTTFGHYYQPQHF. The CDR3 region has the DNA TGTGCCATCAGTGACCCCGGGACAACTTTCGGGCACTACTATCAGCCCCAGCATTTT.

For this clonotype: An end of the junction does not agree with germline; a read error may underlie this. The V and J genes are TRBV7-3 and TRBJ2-2, with D perhaps TRBD2 (5 bases). The germline CDR1 and CDR2 sequences are SGHTA and FQGTGA. The CDR3 sequence is 12 residues long. DNA for the CDR3: TGTGCCAGCAGCGCGCATACCGGGGAGCTGCTTTTT. This encodes CASSAHTGELLF.

To note about this clonotype: This may stem from a read error, because a much larger clone lies one nucleotide away. The chain joins TRBV29-1 to TRBJ2-7, with D perhaps matching TRBD2 (5 bases). V lost 5 bases, J lost 2 bases, and 13 bases lay in between. The CDR3 has 13 amino acids. Looked up from germline, CDR1 is SQVTM and CDR2 is ANQGSEA. CDR3 residues: CSVKGGGTYEQYF. CDR3 nucleotides: TGCAGCGTTAAAGGCGGAGGAACCTACGAGCAGTACTTC.

This clonotype was recorded at least ten times. V usage is TRBV19 and J usage is TRBJ1-2; D gene ambiguous. CDR3 length: 15 amino acids. Germline CDR1 and CDR2: LNHDA and SQIVND (reference sequence). V was pared by 1 base and J by 4 bases, with 13 bases between. The CDR3 DNA reads as TGTGCCAGTAGTATAGCAGGAAGAGGATTCTATGGCTACACCTTC. Translating gives CASSIAGRGFYGYTF.

This clonotype was counted only a few times. This rearrangement joins TRBV10-3 to TRBJ2-3; D gene ambiguous. The V and J ends lost 0 bases and 4 bases respectively, with 11 bases between them. This CDR3 contains 15 residues. The V gene's germline CDR1 is ENHRY and CDR2 SYGVKD. CDR3 protein: CAISESRAGSDTQYF. CDR3 DNA: TGTGCCATCAGTGAGTCTAGGGCCGGCTCAGATACGCAGTATTTT.

Concerning this clonotype: A much larger clone differs by one base, so this may be a read error. This sequence joins TRBV7-9 and TRBJ1-1; D possibly corresponds to TRBD1 (6 bases). Trimming took off 2 bases at V and 5 bases at J, with 12 bases between the two ends. The CDR3 covers 14 residues. The germline CDR1 and CDR2 sequences are SEHNR and FQNEAQ (reference sequence). Here the CDR3 reads CASSLPGDWTEAFF. CDR3 DNA sequence: TGTGCCAGCAGCTTACCAGGGGACTGGACTGAAGCTTTCTTT. Variable domain in full (rest from reference TRBV7-9 and TRBJ1-1): DTGVSQNPRHKITKRGQNVTFRCDPISEHNRLYWYRQTLGQGPEFLTYFQNEAQLEKSRLLSDRFSAERPKGSFSTLEIQRTEQGDSAMYLCASSLPGDWTEAFFGQGTRLTVV.

At least ten counts were recorded for this clonotype. The V call is TRBV29-1, the J call TRBJ1-2; 9 nucleotides match TRBD1. This CDR3 is 12 amino acids long. Per the germline V gene, CDR1 is SQVTM and CDR2 is ANQGSEA. V was pared by 6 bases and J by 7 bases, with 6 bases of the junction left unmatched. CDR3: CSVPDRGAGYTF. DNA of the CDR3: TGCAGCGTACCGGACAGGGGCGCTGGCTACACCTTC.

The chain is built from TRBV10-1 and TRBJ2-7, with 7 bases fitting TRBD2. The V gene's germline CDR1 is WNHNN and CDR2 SYGVQD (reference sequence). The CDR3 loop spans 14 amino acids. J was trimmed by 6 bases and V by 6 bases; bases with no gene match: 11. The CDR3 reads CASSQAGSYAEQYF. The CDR3 DNA reads as TGCGCCAGCAGCCAAGCGGGGAGCTACGCCGAGCAGTACTTC.

This clonotype was observed many times. This chain uses TRBV2 with TRBJ1-2; TRBD1 might be the D (5 bases). Trimming removed 6 bases from V and 7 bases from J, with 9 bases in between. The CDR3 length is 11 residues. Germline V lookup: CDR1 SNHLY, CDR2 FYNNEI. The CDR3 sequence is CASRRTGGYTF. CDR3 nucleotide sequence: TGTGCCAGCAGGAGAACAGGTGGCTACACCTTC.